In this sample, the clone carrying this TCR beta chain turned up many times. A single record per CDR3 protein comes from TCRdb applying MiXCR to the reads. The sample has around 440,000 distinct CDR3 sequences, approximately 10% seen once. This CDR3 is built from 13 residues. V lost 4 bases to trimming and J lost 3 bases, with 9 bases between them. The data derive from a study of T cell repertoires in cytomegalovirus infection. V is TRBV12-3 or TRBV12-4 and J is TRBJ1-1, with D hard to call. This TCR derives from a human donor in good health (CMV status not recorded). Some clones in this sample may be carry-over from other donors' samples. The sample comprised PBMCs. CDR3 residues: CASSSGLDTEAFF. DNA for the CDR3: TGTGCCAGCAGTTCAGGCCTGGACACTGAAGCTTTCTTT.